The rows below give T cell receptor beta chains drawn from one sample of a study of blood T cell repertoires in COVID-19. The method was immunoSEQ multiplex PCR; TCRdb's version includes in-frame clones alone and lacks a portion of them. The top ten clones hold about an eighth of a sample with roughly 130,000 clones, roughly 76% of them seen once. What was sequenced was peripheral blood. The receptors were gathered from a man older than 75 with acute or convalescent COVID-19. Both conserved end residues are part of each CDR3. Fields, in order: D gene, clone size, J gene, V gene, CDR3 DNA, CDR3 protein. The D gene is left open where the match is weak. Rows may omit the clone size; those that give it use once, few, many or a size class.

D gene: TRBD1
clone size: -
J gene: TRBJ2-5
V gene: TRBV7-9
CDR3 DNA: TGTGCCAGCAGCTGGGGACAGGGGGGGGAAGAGACCCAGTACTTC
CDR3 protein: CASSWGQGGEETQYF

D gene: -
clone size: few
J gene: TRBJ1-6
V gene: TRBV5-1
CDR3 DNA: TGCGCCAGCAGCTTGGGGTTCAGGGATGGGGATAATTCACCCCTCCACTTT
CDR3 protein: CASSLGFRDGDNSPLHF

D gene: TRBD2
clone size: few
J gene: TRBJ2-3
V gene: TRBV4-1
CDR3 DNA: TGCGCCAGCAGCCAAGGACTAGCGGGGGCGGGAGATACGCAGTATTTT
CDR3 protein: CASSQGLAGAGDTQYF

D gene: -
clone size: -
J gene: TRBJ2-5
V gene: TRBV6-5
CDR3 DNA: TGTGCCAGCAGTTACTCGTGGGGCGCCGTTCAAGAGACCCAGTACTTC
CDR3 protein: CASSYSWGAVQETQYF

D gene: -
clone size: few
J gene: TRBJ2-5
V gene: TRBV7-8
CDR3 DNA: TGTGCCAGCAGCTTAGGCGAAGAGACCCAGTACTTC
CDR3 protein: CASSLGEETQYF

D gene: TRBD2
clone size: -
J gene: TRBJ2-1
V gene: TRBV5-1
CDR3 DNA: TGCGCCAGCAGCTTTACATCGGGACTAGCCACCAATGAGCAGTTCTTC
CDR3 protein: CASSFTSGLATNEQFF

D gene: -
clone size: -
J gene: TRBJ2-1
V gene: TRBV9
CDR3 DNA: TGTGCCAGCAGCACCGTCGGCGGGGTAAGTGAGCAGTTCTTC
CDR3 protein: CASSTVGGVSEQFF

D gene: -
clone size: -
J gene: TRBJ1-1
V gene: TRBV6-6
CDR3 DNA: TGTGCCAGCAGTTACTCGACGTCGGCGGAGGAAGCTTTCTTT
CDR3 protein: CASSYSTSAEEAFF

D gene: TRBD1
clone size: -
J gene: TRBJ1-1
V gene: TRBV2
CDR3 DNA: TGTGCCAGCAGCCAGACAGGGCCGAACACTGAAGCTTTCTTT
CDR3 protein: CASSQTGPNTEAFF

D gene: -
clone size: few
J gene: TRBJ2-2
V gene: TRBV10-3
CDR3 DNA: TGTGCCATCAGTGAGACCCGCGGGGACACCGGGGAGCTGTTTTTT
CDR3 protein: CAISETRGDTGELFF

D gene: TRBD1
clone size: few
J gene: TRBJ1-5
V gene: TRBV6-6
CDR3 DNA: TGTGCCAGCAGTTACTCGTCAGGAGGGGGCGGGGAGCCCCAGCATTTT
CDR3 protein: CASSYSSGGGGEPQHF

D gene: TRBD1
clone size: -
J gene: TRBJ2-1
V gene: TRBV6-2/TRBV6-3
CDR3 DNA: TGTGCCAGCAGTCTACAGGGGGATGAGCAGTTCTTC
CDR3 protein: CASSLQGDEQFF

D gene: -
clone size: -
J gene: TRBJ2-7
V gene: TRBV5-1
CDR3 DNA: TGCGCCAGCAGCTTGGCGATAACCAGGGGAATCGCCTACGAGCAGTACTTC
CDR3 protein: CASSLAITRGIAYEQYF

D gene: TRBD2
clone size: -
J gene: TRBJ2-3
V gene: TRBV5-1
CDR3 DNA: TGCGCCAGCAGCTTGGGGACTAGCGGAACAGATACGCAGTATTTT
CDR3 protein: CASSLGTSGTDTQYF

D gene: TRBD1
clone size: -
J gene: TRBJ1-2
V gene: TRBV3-1/TRBV3-2
CDR3 DNA: TGTGCCAGCAGCCGAGGGACAGTAAAGCCTAACTATGGCTACACCTTC
CDR3 protein: CASSRGTVKPNYGYTF

D gene: -
clone size: -
J gene: TRBJ2-1
V gene: TRBV11-3
CDR3 DNA: TGTGCCAGCAGCCCCCGAGGGGGGGCTTCCTACAATGAGCAGTTCTTC
CDR3 protein: CASSPRGGASYNEQFF

D gene: -
clone size: -
J gene: TRBJ2-7
V gene: TRBV14
CDR3 DNA: TGTGCCAGCAGCCAAGTAGGGAGAGACGGGGAGTACTTC
CDR3 protein: CASSQVGRDGEYF

D gene: TRBD1
clone size: -
J gene: TRBJ2-5
V gene: TRBV6-2/TRBV6-3
CDR3 DNA: TGTGCCAGCAGTACCGGGACAGTCCAAGAGACCCAGTACTTC
CDR3 protein: CASSTGTVQETQYF

D gene: -
clone size: -
J gene: TRBJ2-1
V gene: TRBV6-5
CDR3 DNA: TGTGCCAGCAGTTACCTCTCGGTCTCCTACAATGAGCAGTTCTTC
CDR3 protein: CASSYLSVSYNEQFF

D gene: -
clone size: -
J gene: TRBJ2-2
V gene: TRBV19
CDR3 DNA: TGTGCCAGTACTACAAACAGGGAAACCGGGGAGCTGTTTTTT
CDR3 protein: CASTTNRETGELFF

D gene: -
clone size: -
J gene: TRBJ1-2
V gene: TRBV28
CDR3 DNA: TGTGCCAGCAGGTCCGGGAAAAACTATGGCTACACCTTC
CDR3 protein: CASRSGKNYGYTF

D gene: TRBD1
clone size: -
J gene: TRBJ1-2
V gene: TRBV24-1
CDR3 DNA: TGTGCCACCAGTGAAGGGGACAGGGCCTATGGCTACACCTTC
CDR3 protein: CATSEGDRAYGYTF

D gene: TRBD2
clone size: -
J gene: TRBJ2-6
V gene: TRBV5-1
CDR3 DNA: TGCGCCAGCAGCTTTTTTAGCGGGGGGAACTCTGGGGCCAACGTCCTGACTTTC
CDR3 protein: CASSFFSGGNSGANVLTF

D gene: -
clone size: -
J gene: TRBJ2-1
V gene: TRBV5-6
CDR3 DNA: TGTGCCAGCAGCCCAAGGACACTTCCCTACAATGAGCAGTTCTTC
CDR3 protein: CASSPRTLPYNEQFF

D gene: -
clone size: -
J gene: TRBJ2-5
V gene: TRBV7-9
CDR3 DNA: TGTGCCAGCAGCTTAGTATTAGAGACCCAGTACTTC
CDR3 protein: CASSLVLETQYF

D gene: -
clone size: few
J gene: TRBJ1-1
V gene: TRBV5-1
CDR3 DNA: TGCGCCAGCATGGTTGGGTCGAACCGGGTCAACACTGAAGCTTTCTTT
CDR3 protein: CASMVGSNRVNTEAFF

D gene: TRBD2
clone size: -
J gene: TRBJ2-3
V gene: TRBV6-5
CDR3 DNA: TGTGCCAGCAGTTACTCTAGCGGGGGGGGAGATACGCAGTATTTT
CDR3 protein: CASSYSSGGGDTQYF

D gene: TRBD1
clone size: -
J gene: TRBJ1-1
V gene: TRBV5-1
CDR3 DNA: TGCGCCAGCAGCCACCGACAGGGAGTCAGGCGGACTGAAGCTTTCTTT
CDR3 protein: CASSHRQGVRRTEAFF

D gene: TRBD1
clone size: few
J gene: TRBJ2-2
V gene: TRBV10-3
CDR3 DNA: TGTGCCATCAGTGACCCGGGACAGCTGAGTAACGAGCTGTTTTTT
CDR3 protein: CAISDPGQLSNELFF

D gene: TRBD2
clone size: -
J gene: TRBJ2-2
V gene: TRBV7-2
CDR3 DNA: TGTGCCAGCAGCGCCGGGACTAGCGGGGGCGTCACCGGGGAGCTGTTTTTT
CDR3 protein: CASSAGTSGGVTGELFF

D gene: -
clone size: few
J gene: TRBJ1-1
V gene: TRBV18
CDR3 DNA: TGTGCCAGCTCTCCTGGGTCCGGCGGGACTGAAGCTTTCTTT
CDR3 protein: CASSPGSGGTEAFF

D gene: -
clone size: -
J gene: TRBJ1-5
V gene: TRBV19
CDR3 DNA: TGTGCCAGTAGTATGGGTTATGGGGCACTGCAGCATTTT
CDR3 protein: CASSMGYGALQHF

D gene: -
clone size: -
J gene: TRBJ2-2
V gene: TRBV5-6
CDR3 DNA: TGTGCCAGCAGCTCTGAAACAGGGTACACCGGGGAGCTGTTTTTT
CDR3 protein: CASSSETGYTGELFF

D gene: -
clone size: -
J gene: TRBJ2-3
V gene: TRBV10-3
CDR3 DNA: TGTGCCATCAGTGAGACCAGTCGGGGTGGACCAGATACGCAGTATTTT
CDR3 protein: CAISETSRGGPDTQYF

D gene: TRBD1
clone size: -
J gene: TRBJ1-2
V gene: TRBV2
CDR3 DNA: TGTGCCAGCAGCGGGACAGTGAATTCTGCCTATGGCTACACCTTC
CDR3 protein: CASSGTVNSAYGYTF

D gene: TRBD1
clone size: -
J gene: TRBJ1-1
V gene: TRBV3-1/TRBV3-2
CDR3 DNA: TGTGCCAGCAGCCAAGTGGCAGGGGGCGCCGGTACTGAAGCTTTCTTT
CDR3 protein: CASSQVAGGAGTEAFF

D gene: -
clone size: -
J gene: TRBJ1-2
V gene: TRBV3-1/TRBV3-2
CDR3 DNA: TGTGCCAGCAGCCCTAGGCAGGGGCAGAGGATCCTCACTAACTATGGCTACACCTTC
CDR3 protein: CASSPRQGQRILTNYGYTF

D gene: -
clone size: -
J gene: TRBJ1-1
V gene: TRBV6-2/TRBV6-3
CDR3 DNA: TGTGCCAGCAGTTACGCGCGGGGGAGGGCTTTCTTT
CDR3 protein: CASSYARGRAFF

D gene: -
clone size: -
J gene: TRBJ2-7
V gene: TRBV14
CDR3 DNA: TGTGCCAGCAGCCAATGGTCATTGAGCTCCTACGAGCAGTACTTC
CDR3 protein: CASSQWSLSSYEQYF

D gene: -
clone size: -
J gene: TRBJ2-5
V gene: TRBV7-2
CDR3 DNA: TGTGCCAGCAGCTTCAGGGAGGTAGCGCAGACCCAGTACTTC
CDR3 protein: CASSFREVAQTQYF

D gene: -
clone size: -
J gene: TRBJ1-1
V gene: TRBV6-5
CDR3 DNA: TGTGCCAGCAGTTCAGGGGAGATGAACACTGAAGCTTTCTTT
CDR3 protein: CASSSGEMNTEAFF

D gene: -
clone size: -
J gene: TRBJ1-1
V gene: TRBV5-4
CDR3 DNA: TGTGCCAGCAGCTTGGCCCGGGCTGCGGGGTCCACTGAAGCTTTCTTT
CDR3 protein: CASSLARAAGSTEAFF

D gene: TRBD2
clone size: -
J gene: TRBJ2-1
V gene: TRBV4-1
CDR3 DNA: TGCGCCAGCAGCCAAGGTTCAGCGGGGGACAATGAGCAGTTCTTC
CDR3 protein: CASSQGSAGDNEQFF

D gene: -
clone size: -
J gene: TRBJ2-1
V gene: TRBV7-9
CDR3 DNA: TGTGCCAGCAGCCCAAAACTACGAGACAGCAATGAGCAGTTCTTC
CDR3 protein: CASSPKLRDSNEQFF

D gene: -
clone size: few
J gene: TRBJ1-1
V gene: TRBV6-2/TRBV6-3
CDR3 DNA: TGTGCCAGCAGTCTGGACACCACCCACACTGAAGCTTTCTTT
CDR3 protein: CASSLDTTHTEAFF